This T cell receptor beta chain was found in a study of CD8 T cells in Susac syndrome. RNA in amounts of about 0.5 to 1 ug was reverse transcribed with random hexamers. TCRdb redid the calling of the immunoSEQ multiplex PCR reads with MiXCR, one entry per CDR3 protein. The table lists some 170,000 distinct CDR3 sequences, approximately 94% of them singletons, with roughly 0.1% in the top ten. V was trimmed by 8 bases and J by 0 bases, leaving 14 bases between them. Germline V gene data show CDR1 as SNHLY and CDR2 as FYNNEI. CDR3 length: 14 amino acids. The chain uses TRBV2 and TRBJ2-7, with D perhaps matching TRBD2 (6 bases). Sequenced material: CD4+ T cells from PBMCs. The sequence was obtained from a human donor with multiple sclerosis. CDR3 nucleotide sequence: TGTGCCAGCGGGTTGACCGGGGGCTCCTACGAGCAGTACTTC. This encodes CASGLTGGSYEQYF.